These T cell receptor beta chains were read from a single sample in a study of cytomegalovirus exposure and HLA in healthy donors. Assay used: immunoSEQ multiplex PCR; TCRdb lists only in-frame clones, some missing. The sample holds 100,000 or so clones; about 80% are singletons and the top ten take approximately 2%. The material sequenced was PBMCs. The receptors were gathered from a man younger than 40 in good health and CMV-seronegative. Each CDR3 is given with its conserved first and last residue. A D gene is named only where the DNA matches it firmly. Clone size is stated in some rows and not others, as once, few, many or a class when expanded.

d_call,v_call,j_call,clone_size,cdr3_nt,cdr3_aa
NA,TRBV29-1,TRBJ2-1,NA,TGCAGCGGGGGGCACTCCTACAATGAGCAGTTCTTC,CSGGHSYNEQFF
NA,TRBV4-1,TRBJ2-5,few,TGCGCCAGCAGCCAAGAGGGGCGGCTATACCAAGAGACCCAGTACTTC,CASSQEGRLYQETQYF
NA,TRBV10-3,TRBJ2-3,NA,TGTGCCATCAGTGAGTCGATAGCAGGGATCACAGATACGCAGTATTTT,CAISESIAGITDTQYF
NA,TRBV7-2,TRBJ1-5,NA,TGTGCCAGCAGCCTAGACAGTACTCAGCCCCAGCATTTT,CASSLDSTQPQHF
TRBD1,TRBV27,TRBJ1-5,NA,TGTGCCAGCAGCAGGGGGCAGAACAATCAGCCCCAGCATTTT,CASSRGQNNQPQHF
TRBD2,TRBV6-1,TRBJ2-3,once,TGTGCCGGAGGCGGGAGGGCCCTGGATACGCAGTATTTT,CAGGGRALDTQYF
NA,TRBV30,TRBJ2-2,NA,TGTGCCTGGACCCCTAGAAACACCGGGGAGCTGTTTTTT,CAWTPRNTGELFF
TRBD2,TRBV6-5,TRBJ2-1,NA,TGTGCCTGCTCTCGGCGGGGGAACAATGAGCAGTTCTTC,CACSRRGNNEQFF
NA,TRBV4-3,TRBJ2-4,few,TGCGCCAGCAGCCAAGGCCAGGGGCCCAAAAACATTCAGTACTTC,CASSQGQGPKNIQYF
TRBD1,TRBV27,TRBJ1-2,few,TGTGCCAGCAGTTCACCAACACAGGGGGAGGCTCGTGGCTACACCTTC,CASSSPTQGEARGYTF
NA,TRBV7-8,TRBJ2-3,few,TGTGCCAGCAGCTTAGCGCTCAGGCGCTCAGATACGCAGTATTTT,CASSLALRRSDTQYF
TRBD1,TRBV19,TRBJ1-3,NA,TGTGCCAGTAGGCTGCCAAGGGACAGTGGAAACACCATATATTTT,CASRLPRDSGNTIYF
NA,TRBV4-1,TRBJ1-6,NA,TGCGCCAGCAGCCAAGATAGGGGTCGAAACACAACCCTTCCGAATTCACCCCTCCACTTT,CASSQDRGRNTTLPNSPLHF
NA,TRBV27,TRBJ2-5,NA,TGTGCCAGCAAGGAGACGTACCAAGAGACCCAGTACTTC,CASKETYQETQYF
TRBD2,TRBV7-3,TRBJ2-5,NA,TGTGCCAGCAGCTCTCGAGCGGGAGAAGGGGAGACCCAGTACTTC,CASSSRAGEGETQYF
NA,TRBV29-1,TRBJ2-1,NA,TGCAGCGTTGAGGAGGGATCCTCCTACAATGAGCAGTTCTTC,CSVEEGSSYNEQFF
TRBD2,TRBV5-6,TRBJ2-1,NA,TGTGCCAGCAGCCTTGGGGCCACTAGCGCCTCCTACAATGAGCAGTTCTTC,CASSLGATSASYNEQFF
NA,TRBV30,TRBJ2-7,few,TGTGCCTGGAGTGTCGGCCTTGGGAGGGGGTTC,CAWSVGLGRGF
NA,TRBV30,TRBJ2-3,NA,TGTGCCTGGAGTAGGGTAGGGGGCACAGATACGCAGTATTTT,CAWSRVGGTDTQYF
NA,TRBV5-4,TRBJ2-3,NA,TGTGCCAGCAGCTTGGGGGAGACTACAGGCACAGATACGCAGTATTTT,CASSLGETTGTDTQYF
NA,TRBV6-8,TRBJ1-2,NA,TGTGCCAGCAGCCGTCCCCAGGGGAAGTACTATGGCTACACCTTC,CASSRPQGKYYGYTF
TRBD1,TRBV5-1,TRBJ1-6,NA,TGCGCCAGCAGCTTGGCACAGGGGGCCGGTAATTCACCCCTCCACTTT,CASSLAQGAGNSPLHF
TRBD1,TRBV30,TRBJ1-1,once,TGTGCCTGGAGTGTACGGACAGGGGGGACCTTGAACACTGAAGCTTTCTTT,CAWSVRTGGTLNTEAFF
TRBD2,TRBV6-6,TRBJ2-1,few,TGTGCCAGCAGTTTATCCCCGGGGGGATATGAGCAGTTCTTC,CASSLSPGGYEQFF
NA,TRBV9,TRBJ1-5,NA,TGTGCCAGCGCCCCCGGGGGTCCGAGCAATCAGCCCCAGCATTTT,CASAPGGPSNQPQHF
NA,TRBV25-1,TRBJ1-4,NA,TGTGCCAGCAGTGAAAGTGGCGTCAGGGCAGGTGAAAAACTGTTTTTT,CASSESGVRAGEKLFF
TRBD1,TRBV7-2,TRBJ1-4,NA,TGTGCCAGCAGTCAGTGGGGACAGCCCAATGAAAAACTGTTTTTT,CASSQWGQPNEKLFF
TRBD1,TRBV7-9,TRBJ2-5,NA,TGTGCCAGCAGCTTCCGGGACAGGGCATTTTACTTC,CASSFRDRAFYF
NA,TRBV6-1,TRBJ2-4,NA,TGTGCCAGCAGTGAAGATGGCACCTTAGCCAAAAACATTCAGTACTTC,CASSEDGTLAKNIQYF
NA,TRBV5-8,TRBJ2-3,NA,TGTGCCAGCAGCTTGGGGGGGGGCAGTGCTAGCACAGATACGCAGTATTTT,CASSLGGGSASTDTQYF
NA,TRBV5-4,TRBJ2-7,NA,TGTGCCAGCAGCCTCGAGGACACGAGCTCCTACGAGCAGTACTTC,CASSLEDTSSYEQYF
TRBD1,TRBV6-1,TRBJ1-2,few,TGTGCCAGCAGCCGGACAGGTTATGGCTACACCTTC,CASSRTGYGYTF
TRBD1,TRBV2,TRBJ2-7,NA,TGTGCCAGCAGTGCCGGGACAGGGTACTACGAGCAGTACTTC,CASSAGTGYYEQYF
NA,TRBV6-5,TRBJ2-5,NA,TGTGCCAGCAGTTACTCCCTAGCGAACCAAGAGACCCAGTACTTC,CASSYSLANQETQYF
NA,TRBV30,TRBJ1-5,NA,TGTGCCTGGAGTGTACATAGCAATCAGCCCCAGCATTTT,CAWSVHSNQPQHF
TRBD2,TRBV19,TRBJ2-1,NA,TGTGCCAGTAGTATATTTACTAGCGGCACTAATGAGCAGTTCTTC,CASSIFTSGTNEQFF
NA,TRBV11-2,TRBJ1-1,NA,TGTGCCAGCAGCTTAGAGCGGGGGAGGCGCACTGAAGCTTTCTTT,CASSLERGRRTEAFF
NA,TRBV10-3,TRBJ2-7,once,TGTGCCATCAGTCGCGGAGGGAACGAGCAGTACTTC,CAISRGGNEQYF
NA,TRBV20-1,TRBJ2-3,NA,TGCAGTGCTAGATTCGCAGATACGCAGTATTTT,CSARFADTQYF
TRBD1,TRBV30,TRBJ1-1,NA,TGTGCCGGGGGACAGGGGTGGACTGAAGCTTTCTTT,CAGGQGWTEAFF
NA,TRBV5-1,TRBJ1-1,few,TGCGCCAGCAGCTTGGTTCCGGGGAACACTGAAGCTTTCTTT,CASSLVPGNTEAFF
TRBD2,TRBV5-1,TRBJ2-1,few,TGCGCCAGCGGGCGGCTAGCGGGGGCCCTGGTAGAGCAGTTCTTC,CASGRLAGALVEQFF
NA,TRBV5-1,TRBJ1-1,NA,TGCGCCAGCAGCACCACCGGGACTACTGAAGCTTTCTTT,CASSTTGTTEAFF
NA,TRBV5-5,TRBJ2-5,NA,TGTGCCAGCAGCCTGACAGTTGAGACCCAGTACTTC,CASSLTVETQYF
TRBD1,TRBV2,TRBJ1-1,NA,TGTGCCAGCGGACAGGGGGCGATCACTGAAGCTTTCTTT,CASGQGAITEAFF
TRBD1,TRBV29-1,TRBJ1-1,NA,TGCAGCGGGCAGCAGGGGGCGAACACTGAAGCTTTCTTT,CSGQQGANTEAFF
TRBD1,TRBV25-1,TRBJ2-7,NA,TGTGCCAGCAGTAACAGGGGGCTACCTTACGAGCAGTACTTC,CASSNRGLPYEQYF
TRBD1,TRBV6-6,TRBJ1-4,NA,TGTGCCAGCAGTTACCAGACAGGGCTTAATGAAAAACTGTTTTTT,CASSYQTGLNEKLFF
TRBD2,TRBV4-1,TRBJ2-5,NA,TGCGCCAGCAGCCAAGACGAGCTAGCGGGGTTACAAGAGACCCAGTACTTC,CASSQDELAGLQETQYF